This T cell receptor (beta chain) is from a study of blood T cell repertoires in COVID-19. Study-level information: Sample material is recorded as cDNA or gDNA derived from T cells, B-cell-depleted T cells, or PBMCs.

Germline V gives CDR1 SEHNR, CDR2 FQNEAQ (reference sequence). The CDR3 is 14 amino acids. Trimming cost V 3 bases and J 9 bases; bases outside gene matches: 6. Authors' analysis steps: Estimation of nucleated cell counts relied on the amplification of reference gene primers. Method: immunoSEQ multiplex PCR; TCRdb's copy keeps in-frame clones and lacks some. The V and J calls and clone size were taken over from that table, and D and trimming were inferred from the DNA. The sample yields about 380,000 clones, approximately 77% seen once. Sequenced input: peripheral blood. The source of this sequence is a human donor with acute or convalescent COVID-19. The donor label of this sample is uncertain. This chain links TRBV7-9 with TRBJ1-1, with 11 positions matching TRBD1. CDR3 loop: CASSLGTGGEKAFF. The CDR3 DNA reads TGTGCCAGCAGCTTGGGGACAGGGGGTGAGAAAGCTTTCTTT. Full variable domain (rest looked up from reference TRBV7-9 and TRBJ1-1): DTGVSQNPRHKITKRGQNVTFRCDPISEHNRLYWYRQTLGQGPEFLTYFQNEAQLEKSRLLSDRFSAERPKGSFSTLEIQRTEQGDSAMYLCASSLGTGGEKAFFGQGTRLTVV.